The present T cell receptor beta chain was sequenced within a study of cytomegalovirus exposure and HLA in healthy donors. Whole-study results and caveats: The study reported that TCR beta sequences accurately predicted HLA-A and HLA-B alleles in most subjects.

A multiplex PCR was run with 60 Vbeta primers and 13 Jbeta primers. The protocol was immunoSEQ multiplex PCR, while the TCRdb copy is restricted to in-frame clones and leaves out a portion. The top ten clones hold roughly 3% of a sample with around 190,000 clones, around 73% of them seen once. Points on this clone: The antigen remains undetermined.

The germline V gene encodes CDR1 SGHDN and CDR2 FVKESK. The CDR3 consists of 14 residues. With 0 bases removed from V and 5 bases from J, the gap between germline ends came to 10 bases. The chain couples TRBV14 to TRBJ1-2, with D possibly matching TRBD1 (5 bases). Source material: PBMCs. The sequence was obtained from a woman in her 30s in good health and CMV-seronegative. The CDR3 DNA reads as TGTGCCAGCAGCCAAGAGGGAGGGGTTTATGGCTACACCTTC. Its translation is CASSQEGGVYGYTF.